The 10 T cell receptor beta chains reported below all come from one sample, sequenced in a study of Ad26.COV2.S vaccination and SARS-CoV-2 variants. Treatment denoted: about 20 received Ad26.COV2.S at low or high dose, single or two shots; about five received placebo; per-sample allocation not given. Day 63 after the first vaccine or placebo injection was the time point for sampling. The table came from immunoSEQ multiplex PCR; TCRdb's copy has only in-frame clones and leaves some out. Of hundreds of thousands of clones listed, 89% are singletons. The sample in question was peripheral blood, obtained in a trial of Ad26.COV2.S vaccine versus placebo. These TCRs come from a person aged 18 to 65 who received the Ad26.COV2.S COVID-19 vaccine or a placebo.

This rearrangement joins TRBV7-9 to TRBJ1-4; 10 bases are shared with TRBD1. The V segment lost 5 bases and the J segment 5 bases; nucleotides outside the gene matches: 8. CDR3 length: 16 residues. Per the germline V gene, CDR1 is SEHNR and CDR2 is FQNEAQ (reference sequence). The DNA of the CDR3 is TGTGCCAGCAGCATCCCCGGGACAGGGGCAAATGAAAAACTGTTTTTT. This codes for CASSIPGTGANEKLFF.

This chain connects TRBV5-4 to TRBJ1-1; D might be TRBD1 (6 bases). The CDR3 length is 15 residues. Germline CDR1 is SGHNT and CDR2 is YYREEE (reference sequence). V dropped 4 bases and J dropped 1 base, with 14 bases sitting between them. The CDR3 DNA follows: TGTGCCAGCAGCGAGATACAGGGTCCGAACACTGAAGCTTTCTTT. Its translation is CASSEIQGPNTEAFF. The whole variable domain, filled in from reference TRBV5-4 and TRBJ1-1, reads ETGVTQSPTHLIKTRGQQVTLRCSSQSGHNTVSWYQQALGQGPQFIFQYYREEENGRGNFPPRFSGLQFPNYSSELNVNALELDDSALYLCASSEIQGPNTEAFFGQGTRLTVV.

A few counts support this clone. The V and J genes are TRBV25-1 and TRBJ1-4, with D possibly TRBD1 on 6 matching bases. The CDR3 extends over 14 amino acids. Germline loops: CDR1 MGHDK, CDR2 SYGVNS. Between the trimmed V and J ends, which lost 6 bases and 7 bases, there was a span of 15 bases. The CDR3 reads CASRDDRRGEKLFF. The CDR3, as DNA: TGTGCCAGCAGAGACGACAGGCGGGGTGAAAAACTGTTTTTT.

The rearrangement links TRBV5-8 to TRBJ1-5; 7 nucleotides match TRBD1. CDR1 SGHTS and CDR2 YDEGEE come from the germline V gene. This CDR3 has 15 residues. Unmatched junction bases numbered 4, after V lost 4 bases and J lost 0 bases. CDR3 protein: CASSGGQHSNQPQHF. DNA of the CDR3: TGTGCCAGCAGCGGGGGACAGCATAGCAATCAGCCCCAGCATTTT.

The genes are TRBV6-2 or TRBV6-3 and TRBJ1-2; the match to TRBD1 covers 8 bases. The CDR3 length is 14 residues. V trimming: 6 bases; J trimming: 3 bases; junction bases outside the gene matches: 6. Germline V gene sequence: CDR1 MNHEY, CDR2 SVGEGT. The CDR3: CASSRDRRDYGYTF. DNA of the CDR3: TGTGCCAGCAGCAGGGACAGGAGAGACTATGGCTACACCTTC.

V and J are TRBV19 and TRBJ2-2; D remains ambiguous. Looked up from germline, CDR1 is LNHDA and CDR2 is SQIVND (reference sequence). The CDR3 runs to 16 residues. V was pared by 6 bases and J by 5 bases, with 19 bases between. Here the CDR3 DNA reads TGTGCCAGTAGCCAGAACAGCCCTCGGGTTACCGGGGAGCTGTTTTTT. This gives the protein CASSQNSPRVTGELFF.

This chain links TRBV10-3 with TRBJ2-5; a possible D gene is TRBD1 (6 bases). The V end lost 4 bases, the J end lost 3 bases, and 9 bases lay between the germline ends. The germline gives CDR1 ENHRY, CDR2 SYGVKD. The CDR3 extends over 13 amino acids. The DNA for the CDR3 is TGTGCCATCAGTGGGGACAATGAAGAGACCCAGTACTTC. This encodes CAISGDNEETQYF.

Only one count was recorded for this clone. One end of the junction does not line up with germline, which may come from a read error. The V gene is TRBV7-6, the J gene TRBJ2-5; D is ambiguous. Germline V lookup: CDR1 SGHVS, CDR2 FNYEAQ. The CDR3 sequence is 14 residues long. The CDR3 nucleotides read TGTGCCAGTAGCTTAGGTGTGAGAAGGGAGACCCAGTACTTC. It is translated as CASSLGVRRETQYF.

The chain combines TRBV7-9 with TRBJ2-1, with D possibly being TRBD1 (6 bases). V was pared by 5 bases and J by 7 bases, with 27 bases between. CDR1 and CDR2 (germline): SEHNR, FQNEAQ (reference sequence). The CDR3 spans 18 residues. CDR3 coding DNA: TGTGCCAGCAGCCCGAAGGGGCGAAGGCATCCAAGGGGGAATGAGCAGTTCTTC. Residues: CASSPKGRRHPRGNEQFF.

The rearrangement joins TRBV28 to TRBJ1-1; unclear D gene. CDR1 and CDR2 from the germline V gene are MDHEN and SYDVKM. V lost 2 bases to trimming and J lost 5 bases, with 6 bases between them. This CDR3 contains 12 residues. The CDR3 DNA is TGTGCCAGCAGTTTAAGTATTACTGAAGCTTTCTTT. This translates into CASSLSITEAFF. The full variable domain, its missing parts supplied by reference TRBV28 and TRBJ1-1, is DVKVTQSSRYLVKRTGEKVFLECVQDMDHENMFWYRQDPGLGLRLIYFSYDVKMKEKGDIPEGYSVSREKKERFSLILESASTNQTSMYLCASSLSITEAFFGQGTRLTVV.